This T cell receptor beta chain was profiled in a study of blood T cell repertoires in COVID-19. The study drew participants aged about 18 to 95 years from roughly 25 US areas. The CDR3 is 18 residues long. With 3 bases removed from V and 0 bases from J, the gap between germline ends came to 21 bases. Only in-frame clones appear in the TCRdb table, and some are missing; sequencing was by immunoSEQ multiplex PCR. The sample has about 370,000 clones; approximately 92% are singletons. This TCR was recovered from a man younger than 30 who had recovered from COVID-19. Sequencing input: PBMCs or T cells enriched from blood (not recorded which). The genes are TRBV23-1 and TRBJ2-7; the D gene is possibly TRBD2 (6 bases). TRBV23-1 is an ORF, and what it does is uncertain. This CDR3 is CASSHYRGYFISSYEQYF. CDR3 sequence (DNA): TGCGCCAGCAGTCACTACCGGGGGTATTTTATAAGCTCCTACGAGCAGTACTTC.